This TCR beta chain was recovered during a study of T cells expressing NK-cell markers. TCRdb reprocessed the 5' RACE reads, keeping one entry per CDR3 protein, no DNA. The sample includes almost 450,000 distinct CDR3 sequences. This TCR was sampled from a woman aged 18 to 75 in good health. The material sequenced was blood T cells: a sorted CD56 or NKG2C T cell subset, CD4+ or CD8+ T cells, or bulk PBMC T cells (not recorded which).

The CDR3 region is CASSLEGGPQETQYF. The rearrangement links TRBV5-1 to TRBJ2-5; the TRBD1 assignment by TCRdb is unverifiable without DNA. This CDR3 comprises 15 residues. Germline V gene lookup returns CDR1 SGHRS and CDR2 YFSETQ.